The entry below gives a single T cell receptor beta chain sequence along with its context. What it binds is unknown. Other DNA sequences of this sample code for an identical CDR3. The entry originates in a study of shared clonotypes between healthy human individuals. Overall study: Aged 18 to 49, the donors were a couple of women and a few men. Broader study findings: Generation probability values for non-shared clonotypes were lower than those for clonotypes shared by all four donors.

V shed 0 bases and J shed 5 bases, with 5 bases lying between them. The CDR3 extends over 12 amino acids. Germline V lookup: CDR1 SGDLS, CDR2 YYNGEE. Each replicate PCR on the sorted subsets used 200 to 250 ng DNA (about 30,000 T cell genomes). The table came from immunoSEQ multiplex PCR; TCRdb's copy has only in-frame clones and leaves some out. The table has 2 million to 2.5 million clones, around 96% seen once. Cells designated naive CD8 were CD45RO-negative and were positively selected for CCR7, with terminally differentiated effector memory CD45RA+ cells excluded. All donors qualified as healthy HIV-negative adults and had experienced no recent acute infections or vaccinations.

The material sequenced was naive CD8+ T cells sorted from blood. The chain recombines TRBV9 with TRBJ1-1; no reliable D call. The clonotype originates from a man aged 18 to 30 in good health. CDR3 sequence: CASSVGGTEAFF. The DNA of the CDR3 is TGTGCCAGCAGCGTAGGCGGGACTGAAGCTTTCTTT.